Listed here are 9 T cell receptor beta chains from one sample, sequenced in a study of blood T cell repertoires in COVID-19. Produced via immunoSEQ multiplex PCR; TCRdb's table is partial and in-frame only. Among 25,000 to 35,000 clones listed, about 70% were seen once. Material for sequencing was peripheral blood. These receptors were collected from a human donor in a cohort sampled during active COVID-19.

There are many counts of this clone. The chain uses TRBV27 and TRBJ2-1; D is unclear. There are 15 residues in the CDR3. Trimming cost V 5 bases and J 6 bases, with 17 bases left between them. Per the germline V gene, CDR1 is MNHEY and CDR2 is SMNVEV (reference sequence). DNA of the CDR3: TGTGCCAGCAGTCCCTCTAAATCAGGAACCAATGAGCAGTTCTTC. Protein product: CASSPSKSGTNEQFF.

This sequence joins TRBV7-3 and TRBJ2-5, with TRBD1 matching 8 bases. The germline gives CDR1 SGHTA, CDR2 FQGTGA. V trimming: 5 bases; J trimming: 4 bases; junction bases outside the gene matches: 9. This CDR3 spans 15 amino acids. CDR3 coding DNA: TGTGCCAGCAGCCTAAACGCAGGGGGCCTAGAGACCCAGTACTTC. Its translation is CASSLNAGGLETQYF. Variable domain in full (rest from reference TRBV7-3 and TRBJ2-5): GAGVSQTPSNKVTEKGKYVELRCDPISGHTALYWYRQSLGQGPEFLIYFQGTGAADDSGLPNDRFFAVRPEGSVSTLKIQRTERGDSAVYLCASSLNAGGLETQYFGPGTRLLVL.

The chain joins TRBV11-3 to TRBJ1-1, with a possible D match to TRBD1 (6 bases). Germline V CDR1 and CDR2: SGHNT, YENEEA. CDR3 length equals 13 residues. The V gene lost 0 bases and the J gene lost 4 bases, with 6 bases spanning the gap. The CDR3 here is CASSLEGATEAFF. DNA of the CDR3: TGTGCCAGCAGCTTAGAGGGGGCCACTGAAGCTTTCTTT.

This clone was seen only a few times. The rearrangement links TRBV6-5 to TRBJ1-2, with D possibly matching TRBD1 (5 bases). The V and J ends lost 7 bases and 6 bases respectively, with 15 bases between them. The CDR3 totals 13 residues. Germline assignment: CDR1 MNHEY and CDR2 SVGAGI. In DNA, the CDR3 is TGTGCCAGCACCAGGACACCGGAAAATGGCTACACCTTC. Translating gives CASTRTPENGYTF.

The V and J genes are TRBV6-6 and TRBJ2-1; 7 bases are a match to TRBD2. Losses at the gene ends were 6 bases for V and 3 bases for J; bases not matched to a gene: 5. The CDR3 extends over 14 amino acids. Germline V CDR1 and CDR2: MNHNY, SVGAGI (reference sequence). Here the CDR3 DNA reads TGTGCCAGCAGCTCTAGCGGAGGCTACAATGAGCAGTTCTTC. Translation: CASSSSGGYNEQFF.

V and J are TRBV2 and TRBJ2-1; 9 bases agree with TRBD1. After removal of 3 bases from V and 5 bases from J, the junction contained 2 bases not matched to a gene. The CDR3 sequence is 14 residues long. Germline loops: CDR1 SNHLY, CDR2 FYNNEI. This CDR3 reads CASSEGTGNNEQFF. The CDR3 DNA reads as TGTGCCAGCAGTGAGGGGACAGGGAACAATGAGCAGTTCTTC.

On this clone itself: Germline and junction disagree at one end, which may indicate a read error. CDR3: CASRQGGTNQAQHF. Here the CDR3 DNA reads TGTGCCAGCAGACAGGGAGGGACAAATCAGGCCCAGCATTTT. The chain recombines TRBV28 with TRBJ1-5; weak D call: TRBD1 (6 bases). The CDR3 has 14 amino acids. In germline, CDR1 is MDHEN, CDR2 SYDVKM.

This clone has a handful of counts. The genes are TRBV12-3 or TRBV12-4 and TRBJ1-5; no reliable D call. Trimming cost V 3 bases and J 5 bases, with 5 bases left between them. CDR3 length: 12 amino acids. CDR3 loop: CASSFGYQPQHF. The DNA of the CDR3 is TGTGCCAGCAGTTTCGGGTATCAGCCCCAGCATTTT.

This clone was counted at least ten times. The V gene is TRBV6-5, the J gene TRBJ2-7; D is perhaps TRBD2 (6 bases). CDR3 size: 15 residues. The V gene's germline CDR1 is MNHEY and CDR2 SVGAGI. Trimming pared 7 bases from V and 3 bases from J, leaving 19 bases between. As DNA, the CDR3 is TGTGCCAGCAAAAAAGGCTCTAGCGCCTACTACGAGCAGTACTTC. Protein: CASKKGSSAYYEQYF.